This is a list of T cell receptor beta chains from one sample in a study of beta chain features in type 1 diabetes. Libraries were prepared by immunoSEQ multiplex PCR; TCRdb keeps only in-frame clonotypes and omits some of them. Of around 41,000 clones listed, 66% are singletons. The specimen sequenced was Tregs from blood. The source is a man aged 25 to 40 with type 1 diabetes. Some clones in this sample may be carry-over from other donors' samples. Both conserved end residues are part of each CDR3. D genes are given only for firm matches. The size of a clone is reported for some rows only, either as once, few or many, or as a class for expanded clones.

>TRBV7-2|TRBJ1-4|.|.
TGTGCCAGCAGCTTAGACAGGGTGGGAAAACTGTTTTTT
CASSLDRVGKLFF
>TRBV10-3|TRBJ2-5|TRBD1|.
TGTGCCACCAAACAAGACAGGGACCAAGAGACCCAGTACTTC
CATKQDRDQETQYF
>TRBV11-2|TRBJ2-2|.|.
TGTGCCAGCAGCTCCATAGCTGGGGAGCTGTTTTTT
CASSSIAGELFF
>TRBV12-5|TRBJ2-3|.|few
TGTGCTAGTGGGCGGCCGCCACAAGATACGCAGTATTTT
CASGRPPQDTQYF
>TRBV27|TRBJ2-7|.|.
TGTGCCAGCTACCGACTAGGGTCCTACGAGCAGTACTTC
CASYRLGSYEQYF
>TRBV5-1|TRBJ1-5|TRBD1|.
TGCGCCAGCAGCTTGGAGGGACAGGGCTATCAGCCCCAGCATTTT
CASSLEGQGYQPQHF
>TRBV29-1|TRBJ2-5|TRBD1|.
TGCAGCGTTGGGCGGGACAGGGGGGAGACCCAGTACTTC
CSVGRDRGETQYF
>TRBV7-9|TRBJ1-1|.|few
TGTGCCAGCACCGATAAGCGAGCGATTACTGAAGCTTTCTTT
CASTDKRAITEAFF
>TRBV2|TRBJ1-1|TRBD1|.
TGTGCCAGCAGTCCGAAGACAGGGATAACTGAAGCTTTCTTT
CASSPKTGITEAFF
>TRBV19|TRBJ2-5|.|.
TGTGCCAGTAGGAGGAGCCGGTCCGACGGGGAGACCCAGTACTTC
CASRRSRSDGETQYF
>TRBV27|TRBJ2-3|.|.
TGTGCCAGCAGTCCGCCGGGACTCCCGGGGGATACGCAGTATTTT
CASSPPGLPGDTQYF
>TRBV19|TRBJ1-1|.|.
TGTGCCAGTAGTATAGGAGCGGGCACTGAAGCTTTCTTT
CASSIGAGTEAFF
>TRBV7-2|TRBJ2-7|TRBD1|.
TGTGCCAGCAGCCCCGGGACAGGGAGCTTCTACGAGCAGTACTTC
CASSPGTGSFYEQYF
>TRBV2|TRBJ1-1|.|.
TGTGCCAGCAGTGACGGGGAGGGCACTGAAGCTTTCTTT
CASSDGEGTEAFF
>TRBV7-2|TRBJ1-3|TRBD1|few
TGTGCCAGCAGCCCGACAGGGCGCGGAAACACCATATATTTT
CASSPTGRGNTIYF
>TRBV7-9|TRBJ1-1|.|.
TGTGCCAGCAGCTTAGTGGCATACACTGAAGCTTTCTTT
CASSLVAYTEAFF
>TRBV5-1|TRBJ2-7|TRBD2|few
TGCGCCAGCAGCTTCACCAGCGGGGGGGCTTGGGAGCAGTACTTC
CASSFTSGGAWEQYF
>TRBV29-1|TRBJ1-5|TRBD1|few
TGCAGCGTTGTGCAGGGGGATCAGCCCCAGCATTTT
CSVVQGDQPQHF
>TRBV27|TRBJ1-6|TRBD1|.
TGTGCCAGCAGTTTATTCCCCCCGGGCAGGGGGCATTCACCCCTCCACTTT
CASSLFPPGRGHSPLHF
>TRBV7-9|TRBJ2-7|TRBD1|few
TGTGCCAGCAGTTGGGGGACAGGGAGGTCCTACGAGCAGTACTTC
CASSWGTGRSYEQYF
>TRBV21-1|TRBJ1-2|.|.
TGTGCCAGCAGCAAGTGCGCGGCCCCCGGCTACACCTTC
CASSKCAAPGYTF
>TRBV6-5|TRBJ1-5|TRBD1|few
TGTGCCACCGCGGACAGGGGCAATCAGCCCCAGCATTTT
CATADRGNQPQHF
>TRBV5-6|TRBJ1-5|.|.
TGTGCCAGCAGGTCCAGAGTGGGGAGAGATCAGCCCCAGCATTTT
CASRSRVGRDQPQHF
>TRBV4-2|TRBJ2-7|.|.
TGTGCCAGCAGCCAAGATAGAACTCCTAACGAGCAGTACTTC
CASSQDRTPNEQYF
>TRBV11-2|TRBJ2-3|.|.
TGTGCCAGCAGCTTAGTAGGAGGAGATACGCAGTATTTT
CASSLVGGDTQYF
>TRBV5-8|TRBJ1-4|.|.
TGTGCCAGCAGACAGACATATCTGCCTGAAAAACTGTTTTTT
CASRQTYLPEKLFF
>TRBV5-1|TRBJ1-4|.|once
TGCGCCAGCAGCTTGACTTCAACTAATGAAAAACTGTTTTTT
CASSLTSTNEKLFF
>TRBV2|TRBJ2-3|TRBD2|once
TGTGCCAGCAAGGGCGGGACTAGCAGCACAGATACGCAGTATTTT
CASKGGTSSTDTQYF
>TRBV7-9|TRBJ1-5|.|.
TGTGCCAGCAGCTTAGGGCTGGCAGGGAATCAGCCCCAGCATTTT
CASSLGLAGNQPQHF
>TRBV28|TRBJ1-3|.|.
TGTGCCAGCAAGAAGTCAGGGGCTGGAAACACCATATATTTT
CASKKSGAGNTIYF
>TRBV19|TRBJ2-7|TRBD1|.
TGTGCCAGTAGTGGTGGACAGGACGAGCAGTACTTC
CASSGGQDEQYF
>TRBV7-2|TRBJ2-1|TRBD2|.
TGTGCCAGCAGCCCCCGGGGGGACGAGCAGTTCTTC
CASSPRGDEQFF
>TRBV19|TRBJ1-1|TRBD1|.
TGTGCCAGTAGGAGGACAGGGTACACTGAAGCTTTCTTT
CASRRTGYTEAFF
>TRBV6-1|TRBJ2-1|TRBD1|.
TGTGCCAGCAGGGACAGGGGGCTCTACAATGAGCAGTTCTTC
CASRDRGLYNEQFF
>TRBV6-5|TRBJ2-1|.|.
TGTGCCAGCAGTTATCGGGGGAAGGACAATGAGCAGTTCTTC
CASSYRGKDNEQFF
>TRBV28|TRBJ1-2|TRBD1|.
TGTGCCAGCAGGGTGACAGGGGTTGGCTACACCTTC
CASRVTGVGYTF
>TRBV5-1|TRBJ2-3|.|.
TGCGCCAGCAGCTCTAACACAGATACGCAGTATTTT
CASSSNTDTQYF
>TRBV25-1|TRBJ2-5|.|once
TGTGCCAGCAGTGAATTCATCCAGTACTTC
CASSEFIQYF
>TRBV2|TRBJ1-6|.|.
TGTGCCAGCAGTACAGGGCTCAAGGCGAGTTCCTATAATTCACCCCTCCACTTT
CASSTGLKASSYNSPLHF
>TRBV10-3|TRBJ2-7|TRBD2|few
TGTGCCGCCATGGGGGGGGACTACGAGCAGTACTTC
CAAMGGDYEQYF
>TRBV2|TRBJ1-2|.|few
TGTGCCAGCAGCCCCCTTTCTCACCTAGCTAACTATGGCTACACCTTC
CASSPLSHLANYGYTF
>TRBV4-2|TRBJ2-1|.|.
TGTGCCAGCAGCCAAGATCCGTCTACCACGGTGTTCTTC
CASSQDPSTTVFF
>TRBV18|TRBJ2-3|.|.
TGTGCCAGCTCACTAGCGGTGGGTGGAACGCAGTATTTT
CASSLAVGGTQYF
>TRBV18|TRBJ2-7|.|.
TGTGCCAGCTCACCAGGCGGGGTCCTCTCCTACGAGCAGTACTTC
CASSPGGVLSYEQYF